This entry describes one T cell receptor beta chain. Repertoires were generated with immunoSEQ multiplex PCR, while TCRdb's copy carries only in-frame clones and drops some. The sample has approximately 26,000 clones; roughly 93% are singletons. Germline-derived CDR1 and CDR2 are MNHEY and SVGAGI. J lost 6 bases, V lost 4 bases, and 8 bases had no gene match. The CDR3 has 14 amino acids. The data were taken from a study of control samples from healthy donors and cancer patients. Sequencing was carried out using PBMCs. The chain employs TRBV6-5 and TRBJ2-7; 8 positions match TRBD2. This sequence was found in a middle-aged man with lung cancer. CDR3 bases: TGTGCCAGCAGTTTTACCGGGACTAGGGGCGAGCAGTACTTC. Protein: CASSFTGTRGEQYF.